Listed below are T cell receptor beta chains from one sample, sequenced in a study of Ad26.COV2.S vaccination and SARS-CoV-2 variants. Profiled with immunoSEQ multiplex PCR; TCRdb holds only in-frame clones, not every one. This sample carries 350,000 to 450,000 clones, 83% of them seen once, and the ten largest clones take more than 7%. The sample in question was peripheral blood, obtained in a trial of Ad26.COV2.S vaccine versus placebo. The receptor set was obtained from a person between 18 and 65 years old who received the Ad26.COV2.S COVID-19 vaccine or a placebo. CDR3s leave out the opening cysteine and the closing phenylalanine or tryptophan.

TRBJ2-3 | TRBV25-1 | ATADTQY
TRBJ2-3 | TRBV7-3 | ASSRGTRDTQY
TRBJ1-4 | TRBV27 | ASSLRGATNEKLF
TRBJ2-1 | TRBV20-1 | SGASYNEQF
TRBJ1-1 | TRBV6-6 | ASSYTSTGAEAF
TRBJ1-1 | TRBV7-9 | ASSLTQGMNTEAF
TRBJ2-1 | TRBV19 | ASSRTSGVGRQF
TRBJ2-1 | TRBV12-5 | ASGLAVAGSSYNEQF
TRBJ1-5 | TRBV4-1 | ASSQAALQPQH
TRBJ2-3 | TRBV2 | ASSEGLAGGGDTQY
TRBJ2-5 | TRBV5-4 | ASSLGVRSQETQY
TRBJ1-2 | TRBV7-9 | ASSLGGRYT
TRBJ1-2 | TRBV5-6 | ASSPAPTLVNYGYT
TRBJ1-6 | TRBV7-2 | ASSGTQTYNSPLH
TRBJ2-7 | TRBV13 | ASRRAGGPRNEQY